Listed below are T cell receptor beta chains from one sample, sequenced in a study of beta chain features in type 1 diabetes. The protocol was immunoSEQ multiplex PCR, while the TCRdb copy is restricted to in-frame clones and leaves out a portion. The sample lists 300,000 or so clones, about a tenth occurring once. The sample taken for sequencing was central memory CD4+ T cells from blood. The receptors come from a man in his thirties or forties with type 1 diabetes. Each CDR3 is given with its conserved first and last residue. A D gene is named only where the DNA matches it firmly. Some rows mark clone size as missing; the rest say once, few, many or name a class of expanded clone.

>few|TRBV6-1|.|TRBJ1-5
TGTGCCAGCAGCGAAGAAGGGGGAGTAAGTTTAGGGCCCCAGCATTTT
CASSEEGGVSLGPQHF
>.|TRBV7-2|.|TRBJ2-3
TGTGCCAGCAGCTTAACCGGCCCCGGAACGGCGCAGTATTTT
CASSLTGPGTAQYF
>.|TRBV9|TRBD2|TRBJ2-5
TGTGCCAGCAGCGTAGGTCCGACTAGCGGCCTCGGGGAGACCCAGTACTTC
CASSVGPTSGLGETQYF
>few|TRBV5-1|.|TRBJ2-3
TGCGCCAGCAGCTTGGAGGCCGGGAGCGGACTCACAGATACGCAGTATTTT
CASSLEAGSGLTDTQYF
>few|TRBV10-3|.|TRBJ2-7
TGTGCCATCAGTGAGCCAGGACGGGAGATCTACGAGCAGTACTTC
CAISEPGREIYEQYF
>few|TRBV7-8|.|TRBJ2-3
TGTGCCAGCCGCCTTGGGACAGATACGCAGTATTTT
CASRLGTDTQYF
>.|TRBV4-3|.|TRBJ2-3
TGCGCCAGCAGCCAAGGCCCCTCAGATACGCAGTATTTT
CASSQGPSDTQYF
>.|TRBV4-3|.|TRBJ2-5
TGCGCCAGCAGCCAAGATTTCAGGGGTAGAGAGACCCAGTACTTC
CASSQDFRGRETQYF
>.|TRBV9|.|TRBJ2-3
TGTGCCAGCAGCGGCGTAGGGGGGACGGGCACAGATACGCAGTATTTT
CASSGVGGTGTDTQYF
>once|TRBV6-5|TRBD1|TRBJ2-3
TGTGCCAGCAGACCGGGACAGGGCGATACGCAGTATTTT
CASRPGQGDTQYF
>few|TRBV25-1|TRBD1|TRBJ1-5
TGTGCCAGCAGTGGGACAGGGGGCAATCAGCCCCAGCATTTT
CASSGTGGNQPQHF
>few|TRBV11-2|.|TRBJ2-4
TGTGCCAGCAGCTCCCGTGGCGGAATGAACATTCAGTACTTC
CASSSRGGMNIQYF
>few|TRBV10-1|TRBD2|TRBJ2-3
TGCGCCAGCAGTGAAGCGGGGACCCGTACGCAGTATTTT
CASSEAGTRTQYF